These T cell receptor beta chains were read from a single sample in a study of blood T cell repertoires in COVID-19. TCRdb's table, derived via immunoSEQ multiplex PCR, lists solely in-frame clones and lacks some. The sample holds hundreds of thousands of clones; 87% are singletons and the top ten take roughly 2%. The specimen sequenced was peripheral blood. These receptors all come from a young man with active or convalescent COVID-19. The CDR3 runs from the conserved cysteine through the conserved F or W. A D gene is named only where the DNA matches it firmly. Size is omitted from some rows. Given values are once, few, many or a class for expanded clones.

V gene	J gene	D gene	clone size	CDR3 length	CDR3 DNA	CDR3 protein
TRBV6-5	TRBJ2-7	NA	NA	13	TGTGCCAGCAGTTGGCGAGGGGGCTACGAGCAGTACTTC	CASSWRGGYEQYF
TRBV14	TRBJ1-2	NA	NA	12	TGTGCCAGCAGCGCCAGGGTGGATGGCTACACCTTC	CASSARVDGYTF
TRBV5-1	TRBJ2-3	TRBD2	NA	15	TGCGCCAGCAGCTTGGGTGGACTAGCGTTAGATACGCAGTATTTT	CASSLGGLALDTQYF
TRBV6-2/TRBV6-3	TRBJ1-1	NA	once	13	TGTGCCAGCAGTTTGAGAGTGAACACTGAAGCTTTCTTT	CASSLRVNTEAFF
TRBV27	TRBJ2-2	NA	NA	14	TGTGCCAGCAGTCCGGGGTTTTACACCGGGGAGCTGTTTTTT	CASSPGFYTGELFF
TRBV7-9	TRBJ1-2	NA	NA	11	TGTGCCAGCAGCGGCAGGGCTCGCTACACCTTC	CASSGRARYTF
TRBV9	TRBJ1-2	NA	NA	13	TGTGCCAGCAGCGTAGCTCAGAACTATGGCTACACCTTC	CASSVAQNYGYTF
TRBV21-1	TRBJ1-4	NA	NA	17	TGTGCCAGCAGCAATCCGGGACAGACACATCCCCACGAAAAACTGTTTTTT	CASSNPGQTHPHEKLFF
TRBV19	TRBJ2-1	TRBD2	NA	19	TGTGCCAGTAGCCAAACCGGGACTAGCGGGGGGGCATCCTACAATGAGCAGTTCTTC	CASSQTGTSGGASYNEQFF
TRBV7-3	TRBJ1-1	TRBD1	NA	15	TGTGCCAGCAGCCCTCAGACAGGGGTGAACACTGAAGCTTTCTTT	CASSPQTGVNTEAFF
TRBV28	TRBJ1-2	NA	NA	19	TGTGCCAGCAGTCCCCTGAGAAGCGGGGGCGCGGGACCTAACTATGGCTACACCTTC	CASSPLRSGGAGPNYGYTF
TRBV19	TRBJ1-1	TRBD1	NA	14	TGTGCCAGTAGTCTACAGGGGCCCTACACTGAAGCTTTCTTT	CASSLQGPYTEAFF
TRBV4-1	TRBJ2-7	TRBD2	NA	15	TGCGCCAGCAGCTTTCGACTAGCGGAAGCCTACGAGCAGTACTTC	CASSFRLAEAYEQYF
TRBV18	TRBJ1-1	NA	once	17	TGTGCCAGCTCACCATTGTTTAGTGTGGGGGCTCGGACTGAAGCTTTCTTT	CASSPLFSVGARTEAFF
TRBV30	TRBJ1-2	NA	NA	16	TGTGCCTGGAGTGGACAGGAGATCGCGATTAACTATGGCTACACCTTC	CAWSGQEIAINYGYTF
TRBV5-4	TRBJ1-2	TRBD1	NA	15	TGTGCCAGCAGCTTGGGACAGGGAGATGGCTATGGCTACACCTTC	CASSLGQGDGYGYTF
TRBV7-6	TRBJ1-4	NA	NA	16	TGTGCCAGCAGCTTAGCCGTAGGGGGGGGTAATGAAAAACTGTTTTTT	CASSLAVGGGNEKLFF
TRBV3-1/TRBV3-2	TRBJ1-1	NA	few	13	TGTGCCAGCCGTTTCAGGGGGAACACTGAAGCTTTCTTT	CASRFRGNTEAFF
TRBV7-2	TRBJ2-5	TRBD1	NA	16	TGTGCCAGCAGCTTAATTTGGGACAGGGCATCCGGTGGCCAGTACTTC	CASSLIWDRASGGQYF
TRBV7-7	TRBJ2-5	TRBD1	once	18	TGTGCCAGCAGCTTAGCCGCAGTCCCGGGACAGCCAAGAGGGACCCAGTACTTC	CASSLAAVPGQPRGTQYF
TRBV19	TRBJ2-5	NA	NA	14	TGTGCCAGTAGTATGCGGGGTGGGATTGAGACCCAGTACTTC	CASSMRGGIETQYF
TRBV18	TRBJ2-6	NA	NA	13	TGTGCCAGCTCCGGCTCTGGGGCCAACGTCCTGACTTTC	CASSGSGANVLTF
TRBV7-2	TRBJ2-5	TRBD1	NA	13	TGTGCCAGCAGCAAACGGACAGGAGAGACCCAGTACTTC	CASSKRTGETQYF
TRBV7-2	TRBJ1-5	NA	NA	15	TGTGCCAGCAGCTTACAGGGCCATAGCAATCAGCCCCAGCATTTT	CASSLQGHSNQPQHF